The rows below give T cell receptor beta chains drawn from one sample of a study of T cell responses to AZD1222 COVID-19 vaccine. Sequencing used immunoSEQ multiplex PCR; TCRdb keeps in-frame clones, though not all of them. The sample has 110,000 to 150,000 clones, 92% seen once; the top ten hold around 3.5%. The material was peripheral blood, obtained 28 days after the second AZD1222 dose. The receptor set was obtained from an adult who received the AZD1222 COVID-19 vaccine. Both conserved end residues are part of each CDR3. The D gene is left open where the match is weak. The listing skips clone size in some rows; elsewhere it reads once, few, many or a size class.

>NA|TRBJ2-3|NA|TRBV15
TGTGCCACCAGCAGAGATCCATCGGGAGCGGATACGCAGTATTTT
CATSRDPSGADTQYF
>NA|TRBJ1-5|NA|TRBV10-2
TGCGCCAGCAGTGCGGTGGGGATGGGAGATCAGCCCCAGCATTTT
CASSAVGMGDQPQHF
>NA|TRBJ1-5|TRBD1|TRBV28
TGTGCCAGCAGTTCCAATGGACAGGGAGCAGGACAGCCCCAGCATTTT
CASSSNGQGAGQPQHF
>NA|TRBJ1-2|NA|TRBV18
TGTGCCAGCTCGCCGAAGGAGGACTATGGCTACACCTTC
CASSPKEDYGYTF
>NA|TRBJ2-5|NA|TRBV7-2
TGTGCCAGCAGCTTAGTAGGGCCGTCAGCCGGAGAGACCCAGTACTTC
CASSLVGPSAGETQYF
>NA|TRBJ1-2|TRBD1|TRBV2
TGTGCCAGCAGTCGAACAGGGGGCGGCTACACCTTC
CASSRTGGGYTF
>NA|TRBJ2-5|NA|TRBV23-1
TGCGCCAGCAGTCAATCGCGCCAGCAAGAGACCCAGTACTTC
CASSQSRQQETQYF
>NA|TRBJ2-3|NA|TRBV19
TGTGCCAGTAGTACCATGGACAGCCCTAGCACAGATACGCAGTATTTT
CASSTMDSPSTDTQYF
>NA|TRBJ1-6|NA|TRBV5-4
TGTGCCAGCAGCCCGTACCTTGACGGCCCACCCCTCCACTTT
CASSPYLDGPPLHF
>NA|TRBJ1-5|TRBD1|TRBV11-2
TGTGCCAGCAGCGGGGGACAGAGCAATCAGCCCCAGCATTTT
CASSGGQSNQPQHF
>NA|TRBJ1-1|TRBD1|TRBV19
TGTGCCAGTAGTACCCAGGGGGCCACTGAAGCTTTCTTT
CASSTQGATEAFF
>NA|TRBJ2-3|NA|TRBV5-1
TGCGCCAGCAGCTTGGATCCGTCGGGGGCAGATACGCAGTATTTT
CASSLDPSGADTQYF
>NA|TRBJ2-2|TRBD2|TRBV4-3
TGCGCCAGCAGCCAAACAACTAGCGACCTAAACACCGGGGAGCTGTTTTTT
CASSQTTSDLNTGELFF
>NA|TRBJ2-5|NA|TRBV19
TGTGCCAGTAGGAGAGGGTTACAAGAGACCCAGTACTTC
CASRRGLQETQYF
>NA|TRBJ1-6|NA|TRBV4-3
TGCGCCAGCAGCCAAGAGACAGGAAGCTCCTATAATTCACCCCTCCACTTT
CASSQETGSSYNSPLHF
>NA|TRBJ1-6|TRBD1|TRBV19
TGTGCCAGTAGTCCCCTACCGGGACAGGGGGCGGATTCACCCCTCCACTTT
CASSPLPGQGADSPLHF
>NA|TRBJ2-1|TRBD1|TRBV27
TGTGCCAGCAGTTTAGGGACAGGGAACAATGAGCAGTTCTTC
CASSLGTGNNEQFF
>NA|TRBJ1-3|NA|TRBV7-2
TGTGCCAGCAGCGGCGGGAACTCGGGGTGGGGAAACACCATATATTTT
CASSGGNSGWGNTIYF
>NA|TRBJ2-1|NA|TRBV2
TGTGCCAGCAGTGAAGGTGGGGATGAGCAGTTCTTC
CASSEGGDEQFF
>NA|TRBJ1-6|NA|TRBV10-3
TGTGCCATCAGTGAGGGTTTGTCAAATTCACCCCTCCACTTT
CAISEGLSNSPLHF
>NA|TRBJ1-2|NA|TRBV9
TGTGCCAGCAGCGTAGGTCCGAAAGCTAACTATGGCTACACCTTC
CASSVGPKANYGYTF
>once|TRBJ2-1|NA|TRBV30
TGTGCCTGGACTTGGGGAAGCTCCTACAATGAGCAGTTCTTC
CAWTWGSSYNEQFF
>NA|TRBJ1-3|NA|TRBV5-6
TGTGCCAGCAGAAACTGGGGACTTGGAAACACCATATATTTT
CASRNWGLGNTIYF
>NA|TRBJ2-7|TRBD1|TRBV4-1
TGCGCCAGCAGCCAAGATGTCGGGACAGAGGGCCTGTACGAGCAGTACTTC
CASSQDVGTEGLYEQYF
>NA|TRBJ2-3|NA|TRBV12-5
TGTGCTAGTGCCAGGGACGGCACAGATACGCAGTATTTT
CASARDGTDTQYF
>NA|TRBJ1-2|NA|TRBV18
TGTGCCAGCTCACCACAGGGGCCGTCAGCACGAGGTGGCTACACCTTC
CASSPQGPSARGGYTF
>once|TRBJ2-2|TRBD1|TRBV24-1
TGTGCCACCAGTGATACCGACAGGGACCCAACCGGGGAGCTGTTTTTT
CATSDTDRDPTGELFF
>NA|TRBJ2-6|NA|TRBV6-2/TRBV6-3
TGTGCCAGCAGTTTCTCTGGGGCCAACGTCCTGACTTTC
CASSFSGANVLTF
>NA|TRBJ2-4|TRBD2|TRBV7-2
TGTGCCACCCAAGCGGGAGGGGCCAAAAACATTCAGTACTTC
CATQAGGAKNIQYF
>once|TRBJ2-2|NA|TRBV24-1
TGTGCCACCAGTGGAGAGTATGGGGGTGCCTCGAACACCGGGGAGCTGTTTTTT
CATSGEYGGASNTGELFF
>NA|TRBJ1-1|NA|TRBV7-8
TGTGCCAGCAGCTTAAAGTGGAACACTGAAGCTTTCTTT
CASSLKWNTEAFF
>NA|TRBJ2-2|NA|TRBV7-6
TGTGCCAGCAGCCGAAACGGGGCCACCGGGGAGCTGTTTTTT
CASSRNGATGELFF
>few|TRBJ2-3|TRBD2|TRBV6-2/TRBV6-3
TGTGCCAGCACCCCGGGGGCTAGCGGGAGTAAGACAGATACGCAGTATTTT
CASTPGASGSKTDTQYF
>NA|TRBJ2-3|NA|TRBV5-8
TGTGCCAGCAGCCCGGGGGCGCGGTCCACAGATACGCAGTATTTT
CASSPGARSTDTQYF
>few|TRBJ2-7|NA|TRBV7-2
TGTGCCAGCAGCTTTCGAAGGCAGGCATACGAGCAGTACTTC
CASSFRRQAYEQYF
>once|TRBJ2-6|NA|TRBV29-1
TGCAGCGCTTCTAGATCTGGGGCCAACGTCCTGACTTTC
CSASRSGANVLTF
>NA|TRBJ1-1|TRBD1|TRBV28
TGTGCCAGCATCATTAAACAGGGGCACATGAACACTGAAGCTTTCTTT
CASIIKQGHMNTEAFF
>NA|TRBJ2-3|NA|TRBV18
TGTGCCAGCTCACCACCTAGGACAGGCACAGATACGCAGTATTTT
CASSPPRTGTDTQYF
>NA|TRBJ1-2|TRBD1|TRBV6-5
TGTGCCAGCACGAGACAGGGACAGGGACCATATGGCTACACCTTC
CASTRQGQGPYGYTF
>NA|TRBJ2-3|NA|TRBV10-3
TGTGCCATCAGCGACCGGGTCACTAGCACAGATACGCAGTATTTT
CAISDRVTSTDTQYF
>NA|TRBJ1-1|NA|TRBV19
TGTGCCAGTAGTATAGGACAGAAGAACACTGAAGCTTTCTTT
CASSIGQKNTEAFF
>NA|TRBJ1-1|NA|TRBV5-1
TGCGCCAGCAGCTATGGGCTGACAGAGGGGATGAACACTGAAGCTTTCTTT
CASSYGLTEGMNTEAFF
>NA|TRBJ2-3|TRBD2|TRBV6-5
TGTGCCAGCAGTTCGGGACGGGGGGGAGATACGCAGTATTTT
CASSSGRGGDTQYF